This T cell receptor (beta chain) comes out of a study of shared clonotypes between healthy human individuals. The study, taken as a whole, reports: The four-donor shared clonotypes exceeded non-shared clonotypes in generation probability, with non-shared ones scoring lower.

Turning to this clone: Its specificity is unknown.

The authors ran the assay at deep level. The data were produced by immunoSEQ multiplex PCR, yet TCRdb's version contains in-frame clones alone and is incomplete. The sample holds 2 million to 3 million clones; 93% are singletons and the top ten take around 0.4%. This CDR3 comprises 17 residues. Trimming removed 0 bases at V and 1 base at J, with 15 bases between. Germline V CDR1 and CDR2: MGHRA, YSYEKL. The sample comprised naive CD4+ T cells from PBMCs. Subset denoted: CD45RA+ positively selected. This clonotype was sampled from a man between 18 and 35 years old in good health. Some clones in this sample may be carry-over from other donors' samples. The chain carries TRBV4-1 and TRBJ2-5; D may correspond to TRBD1 or TRBD2 (5 bases each). CDR3 nucleotides: TGCGCCAGCAGCCAAGACCGGGATGGGGGAATCCAAGAGACCCAGTACTTC. Translating gives CASSQDRDGGIQETQYF.